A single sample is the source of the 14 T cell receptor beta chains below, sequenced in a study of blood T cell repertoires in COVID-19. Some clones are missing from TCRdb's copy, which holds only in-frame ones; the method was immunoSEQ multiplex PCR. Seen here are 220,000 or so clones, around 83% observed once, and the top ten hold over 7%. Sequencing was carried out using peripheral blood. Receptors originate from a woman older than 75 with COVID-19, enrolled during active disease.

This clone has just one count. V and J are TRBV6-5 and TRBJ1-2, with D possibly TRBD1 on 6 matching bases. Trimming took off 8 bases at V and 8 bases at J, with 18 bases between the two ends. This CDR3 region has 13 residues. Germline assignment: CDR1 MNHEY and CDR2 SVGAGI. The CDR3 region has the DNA TGTGCCAGCGGCACTCCAACAGGGATGGGCTACACCTTC. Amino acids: CASGTPTGMGYTF.

In DNA, the CDR3 is TGTGCCAGCAGCTTGACCGGGACAGCTGGAAACACCATATATTTT. It encodes CASSLTGTAGNTIYF. The chain combines TRBV7-2 with TRBJ1-3; 7 bases map to TRBD1. Germline loops: CDR1 SGHTA, CDR2 FQGNSA. This CDR3 contains 15 residues. Trimming cost V 3 bases and J 2 bases; bases outside gene matches: 4.

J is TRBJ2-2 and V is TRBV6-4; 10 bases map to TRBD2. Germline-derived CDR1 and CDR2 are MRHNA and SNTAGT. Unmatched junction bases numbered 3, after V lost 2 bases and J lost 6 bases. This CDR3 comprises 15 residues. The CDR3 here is CASSDLAGESGELFF. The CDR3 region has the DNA TGTGCCAGCAGTGACCTAGCGGGAGAATCCGGGGAGCTGTTTTTT.

The chain's CDR3 is CASSRLAGETQYF. Here the CDR3 DNA reads TGTGCCAGCAGTCGACTAGCGGGAGAGACCCAGTACTTC. V usage is TRBV6-5 and J usage is TRBJ2-5, with 10 bases that match TRBD2. J gave up 4 bases and V 5 bases, and 1 base lay outside the gene matches. CDR3 length: 13 residues. Per germline, CDR1 MNHEY and CDR2 SVGAGI.

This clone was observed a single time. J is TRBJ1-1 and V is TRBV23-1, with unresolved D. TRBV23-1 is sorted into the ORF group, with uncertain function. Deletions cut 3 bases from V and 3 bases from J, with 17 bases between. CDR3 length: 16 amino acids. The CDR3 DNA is TGCGCCAGCAGTCATCCCCGACATCTGAGGGACACTGAAGCTTTCTTT. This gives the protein CASSHPRHLRDTEAFF.

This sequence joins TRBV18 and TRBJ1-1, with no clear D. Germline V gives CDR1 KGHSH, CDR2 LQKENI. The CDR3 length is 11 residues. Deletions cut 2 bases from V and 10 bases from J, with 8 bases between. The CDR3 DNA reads TGTGCCAGCTCACCAGGGTCGGGAGCTTTCTTT. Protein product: CASSPGSGAFF. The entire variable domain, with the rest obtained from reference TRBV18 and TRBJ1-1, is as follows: NAGVMQNPRHLVRRRGQEARLRCSPMKGHSHVYWYRQLPEEGLKFMVYLQKENIIDESGMPKERFSAEFPKEGPSILRIQQVVRGDSAAYFCASSPGSGAFFGQGTRLTVV.

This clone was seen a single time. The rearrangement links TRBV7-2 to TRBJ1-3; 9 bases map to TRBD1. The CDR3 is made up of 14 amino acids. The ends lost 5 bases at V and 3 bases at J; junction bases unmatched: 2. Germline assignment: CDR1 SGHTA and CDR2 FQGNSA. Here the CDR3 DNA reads TGTGCCAGCAGCGGACAGGGGTTTGGAAACACCATATATTTT. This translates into CASSGQGFGNTIYF.

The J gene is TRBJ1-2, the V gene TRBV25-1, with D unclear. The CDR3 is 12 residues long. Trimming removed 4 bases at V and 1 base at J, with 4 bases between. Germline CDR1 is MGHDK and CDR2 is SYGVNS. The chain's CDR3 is CASSAVNYGYTF. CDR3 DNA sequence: TGTGCCAGCAGTGCCGTTAACTATGGCTACACCTTC.

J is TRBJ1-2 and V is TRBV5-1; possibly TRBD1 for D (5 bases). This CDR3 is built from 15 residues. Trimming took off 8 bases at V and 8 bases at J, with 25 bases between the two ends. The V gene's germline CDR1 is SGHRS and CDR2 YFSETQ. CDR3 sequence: CASGPRTDARGGYTF. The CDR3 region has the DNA TGCGCCAGTGGTCCTAGGACGGACGCAAGGGGCGGCTACACCTTC.

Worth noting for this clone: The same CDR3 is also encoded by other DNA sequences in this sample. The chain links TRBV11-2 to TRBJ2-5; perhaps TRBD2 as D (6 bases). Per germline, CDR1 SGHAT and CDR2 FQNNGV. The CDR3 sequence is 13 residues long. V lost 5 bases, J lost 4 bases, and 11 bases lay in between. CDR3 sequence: CASSPGLAETQYF. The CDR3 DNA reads TGTGCCAGCAGCCCGGGACTCGCAGAGACCCAGTACTTC.

The CDR3 region has the DNA TGTGCCAGTAGTATCCTCCGAGGGGGGGGCGAGACCCAGTACTTC. It yields the protein CASSILRGGGETQYF. The rearrangement uses TRBV19 and TRBJ2-5; D may be TRBD2 (7 bases). Trimming removed 3 bases from V and 5 bases from J, with 16 bases in between. The germline gives CDR1 LNHDA, CDR2 SQIVND (reference sequence). The CDR3 totals 15 residues.

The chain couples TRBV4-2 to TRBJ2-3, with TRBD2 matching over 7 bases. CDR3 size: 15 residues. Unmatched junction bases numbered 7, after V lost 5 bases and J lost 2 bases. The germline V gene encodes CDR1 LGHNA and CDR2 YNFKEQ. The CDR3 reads CASSSLAENTDTQYF. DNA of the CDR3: TGTGCCAGCAGCAGCCTAGCGGAGAACACAGATACGCAGTATTTT.

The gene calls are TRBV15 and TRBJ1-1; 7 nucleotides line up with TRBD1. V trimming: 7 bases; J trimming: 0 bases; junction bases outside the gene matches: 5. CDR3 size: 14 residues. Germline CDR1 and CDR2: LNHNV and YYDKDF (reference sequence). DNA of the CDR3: TGTGCCACCACCAGGACAGGTGTGAACACTGAAGCTTTCTTT. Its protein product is CATTRTGVNTEAFF.

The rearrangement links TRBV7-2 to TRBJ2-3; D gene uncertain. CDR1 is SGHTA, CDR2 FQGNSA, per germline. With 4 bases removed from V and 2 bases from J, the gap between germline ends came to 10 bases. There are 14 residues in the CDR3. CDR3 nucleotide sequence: TGTGCCAGCAGCTGGCAACGTTACACAGATACGCAGTATTTT. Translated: CASSWQRYTDTQYF.